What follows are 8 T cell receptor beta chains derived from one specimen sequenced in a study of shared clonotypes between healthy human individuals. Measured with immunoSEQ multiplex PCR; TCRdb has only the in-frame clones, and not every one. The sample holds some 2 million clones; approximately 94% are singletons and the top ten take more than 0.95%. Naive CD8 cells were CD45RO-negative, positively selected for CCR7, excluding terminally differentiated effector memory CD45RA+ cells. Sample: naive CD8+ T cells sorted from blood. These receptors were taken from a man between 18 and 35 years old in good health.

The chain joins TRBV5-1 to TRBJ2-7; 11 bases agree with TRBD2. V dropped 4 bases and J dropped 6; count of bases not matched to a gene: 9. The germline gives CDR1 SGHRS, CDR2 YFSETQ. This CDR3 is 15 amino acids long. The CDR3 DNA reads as TGCGCCAGCAGCCCGGAGACTAGCGGGGATGCCGAGCAGTACTTC. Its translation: CASSPETSGDAEQYF.

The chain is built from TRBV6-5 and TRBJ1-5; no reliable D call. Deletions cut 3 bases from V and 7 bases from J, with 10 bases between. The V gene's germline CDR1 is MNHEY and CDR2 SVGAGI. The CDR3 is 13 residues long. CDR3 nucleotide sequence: TGTGCCAGCAGTTATTCTGCCAAGCAGCCCCAGCATTTT. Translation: CASSYSAKQPQHF.

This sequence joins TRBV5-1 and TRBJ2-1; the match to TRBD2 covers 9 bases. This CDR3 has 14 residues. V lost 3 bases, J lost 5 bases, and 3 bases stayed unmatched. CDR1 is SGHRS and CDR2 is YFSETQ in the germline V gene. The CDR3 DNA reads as TGCGCCAGCAGCTACGCTAGCGGGAACAATGAGCAGTTCTTC. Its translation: CASSYASGNNEQFF.

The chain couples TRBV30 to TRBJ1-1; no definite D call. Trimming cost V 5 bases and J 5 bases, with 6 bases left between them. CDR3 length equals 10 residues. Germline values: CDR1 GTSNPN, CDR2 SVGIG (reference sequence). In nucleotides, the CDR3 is TGTGCCTGGGTGGGTACTGAAGCTTTCTTT. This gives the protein CAWVGTEAFF.

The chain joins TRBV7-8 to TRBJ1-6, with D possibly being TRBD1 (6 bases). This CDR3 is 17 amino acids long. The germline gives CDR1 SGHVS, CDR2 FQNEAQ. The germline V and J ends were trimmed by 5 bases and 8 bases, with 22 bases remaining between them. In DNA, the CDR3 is TGTGCCAGCAGCCCCGGGGCAGGGGTGTATGGGGATTCACCCCTCCACTTT. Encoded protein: CASSPGAGVYGDSPLHF.

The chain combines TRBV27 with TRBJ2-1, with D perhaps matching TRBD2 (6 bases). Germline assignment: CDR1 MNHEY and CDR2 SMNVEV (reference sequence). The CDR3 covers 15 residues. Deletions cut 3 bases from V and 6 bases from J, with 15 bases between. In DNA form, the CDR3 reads TGTGCCAGCAGTTTTGGAGGGGTGGAAGGCAATGAGCAGTTCTTC. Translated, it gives CASSFGGVEGNEQFF.

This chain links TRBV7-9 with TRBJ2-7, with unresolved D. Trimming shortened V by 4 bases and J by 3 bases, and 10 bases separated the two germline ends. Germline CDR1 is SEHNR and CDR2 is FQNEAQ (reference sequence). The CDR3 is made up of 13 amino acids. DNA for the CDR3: TGTGCCAGCAGCTCTCCAGACCACTACGAGCAGTACTTC. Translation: CASSSPDHYEQYF.

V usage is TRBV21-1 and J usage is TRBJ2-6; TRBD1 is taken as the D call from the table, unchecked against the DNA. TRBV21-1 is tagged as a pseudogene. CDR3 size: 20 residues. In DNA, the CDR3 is TGTGCCAGCAGCTCCTCCGGCCGGACATCAGGTCGCACTGGGGCCAACGTCCTGACTTTC. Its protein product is CASSSSGRTSGRTGANVLTF.